Presented here are 24 T cell receptor beta chains from one specimen sequenced in a study of blood T cells in healthy people across ages. Using a J-beta primer mix together with a sample-barcoded 5' primer, a second PCR was run for about 6 to 12 cycles. TCRdb processed the 5' RACE reads anew with MiXCR; each CDR3 protein has one entry. The profile shows fewer than 800,000 distinct CDR3 sequences, more than 20% of them singletons. These data are also associated with another study on T cells of mothers and their children.

Sequencing was carried out using blood. The source is a boy aged 5-17 years in good health.

The chain has TRBV3-1 and TRBJ2-2; D is possibly TRBD2 (6 bases). The germline V gene encodes CDR1 LGHDT and CDR2 YNNKEL (reference sequence). The CDR3 spans 14 residues. The V and J ends lost 0 bases and 5 bases respectively, with 7 bases between them. In DNA form, the CDR3 reads TGTGCCAGCAGCCAAGAAGGACTAACCGGGGAGCTGTTTTTT. Its protein is CASSQEGLTGELFF.

The chain couples TRBV21-1 to TRBJ2-1. The DNA end is more similar to TRBJ2-7, so the J call may be wrong. TRBV21-1 is noted as a pseudogene. The CDR3 contains 14 residues. This CDR3 reads CASSQGQETYEQYF. DNA for the CDR3: TGTGCCAGCAGCCAAGGACAAGAAACCTACGAGCAGTACTTC.

This chain joins TRBV6-5 and TRBJ1-1, with D possibly being TRBD1 (5 bases). The CDR3 is made up of 14 amino acids. Germline V lookup: CDR1 MNHEY, CDR2 SVGAGI. V was clipped by 5 bases and J by 6 bases, with 16 bases between them. The CDR3 is CASSLDGGIAEAFF. In nucleotides, the CDR3 is TGTGCCAGCAGTCTGGACGGGGGGATCGCTGAAGCTTTCTTT.

The rearrangement uses TRBV29-1 and TRBJ2-7, with a weak D call TRBD2 (5 bases). With 2 bases removed from V and 2 bases from J, the gap between germline ends came to 16 bases. CDR1 SQVTM and CDR2 ANQGSEA come from the germline V gene. CDR3 length equals 15 residues. CDR3 region: CSVEWAGGPPYEQYF. The CDR3 DNA sequence: TGCAGCGTTGAATGGGCCGGAGGACCCCCCTACGAGCAGTACTTC.

This chain uses TRBV7-9 with TRBJ1-2; D not certain. V was pared by 8 bases and J by 1 base, with 14 bases between. The CDR3 contains 14 residues. In germline, CDR1 is SEHNR, CDR2 FQNEAQ (reference sequence). The CDR3 loop is CASGSPKINYGYTF. CDR3 bases: TGTGCCAGCGGCTCCCCCAAAATTAACTATGGCTACACCTTC.

The V and J genes are TRBV6-6 and TRBJ1-4, with D possibly being TRBD1 (6 bases). Trimming removed 6 bases at V and 6 bases at J, with 14 bases between. The CDR3 extends over 14 amino acids. The germline V gene encodes CDR1 MNHNY and CDR2 SVGAGI (reference sequence). CDR3 sequence: CASRVQGRDEKLFF. Written as DNA, the CDR3 is TGTGCCAGCAGGGTGCAGGGGCGGGATGAAAAACTGTTTTTT.

This clonotype was counted between two and nine times. The V call is TRBV20-1, the J call TRBJ2-5, with no clear D. This CDR3 comprises 14 residues. Germline CDR1 DFQATT, CDR2 SNEGSKA (reference sequence). V lost 1 base, J lost 5 bases, and 14 bases lay in between. The CDR3 sequence is CSARADGYPETQYF. The CDR3 region has the DNA TGCAGTGCTAGAGCCGACGGCTACCCGGAGACCCAGTACTTC.

The chain links TRBV6-5 to TRBJ1-6, with D unclear. Trimming took off 0 bases at V and 7 bases at J, with 10 bases between the two ends. Germline CDR1 and CDR2: MNHEY and SVGAGI. The length of the CDR3 is 15 residues. The DNA for the CDR3 is TGTGCCAGCAGTTACTCGTCTGAACTCAATTCACCCCTCCACTTT. This gives the protein CASSYSSELNSPLHF.

The chain is built from TRBV12-3 or TRBV12-4 and TRBJ2-1; the match to TRBD2 covers 10 bases. TRBJ2-7 matches the DNA end more closely, so the J call is doubtful. The CDR3 has 13 amino acids. The CDR3 sequence is CASRERGGGEQYF. The DNA of the CDR3 is TGTGCCAGCAGAGAGCGGGGGGGAGGCGAGCAGTACTTC.

This clonotype has more than one count but fewer than ten. Here the CDR3 reads CASSFGQGEAYEQYF. Here the CDR3 DNA reads TGCGCCAGCAGCTTCGGACAGGGGGAGGCCTACGAGCAGTACTTC. The chain employs TRBV5-1 and TRBJ2-7; 10 nucleotides align to TRBD1. CDR3 length: 15 residues. With V trimmed by 2 bases and J by 2 bases, 4 bases remained unmatched. Per the germline V gene, CDR1 is SGHRS and CDR2 is YFSETQ.

This clonotype was seen a handful of times. This chain connects TRBV20-1 to TRBJ1-4; 9 positions agree with TRBD1. Germline loops: CDR1 DFQATT, CDR2 SNEGSKA (reference sequence). This CDR3 contains 15 residues. V gave up 3 bases and J gave up 5 bases; unmatched junction bases: 7. The CDR3: CSASSSTGGNEKLFF. As DNA, the CDR3 is TGCAGTGCTAGTTCCTCAACAGGGGGCAATGAAAAACTGTTTTTT.

V gene TRBV29-1 combines with J gene TRBJ2-7; D is possibly TRBD2 (6 bases). CDR3 length: 13 amino acids. Trimming pared 4 bases from V and 0 bases from J, leaving 10 bases between. The germline V gene has CDR1 SQVTM and CDR2 ANQGSEA. CDR3 DNA sequence: TGCAGCGTTGGTTTAGCGGCCTCCTACGAGCAGTACTTC. This codes for CSVGLAASYEQYF.

This clonotype was counted only a few times. The chain uses TRBV29-1 and TRBJ2-5; D is unclear. The CDR3 has 14 amino acids. V was trimmed by 1 base and J by 4 bases, leaving 13 bases between them. Germline V lookup: CDR1 SQVTM, CDR2 ANQGSEA. CDR3: CSVEVPGWGETQYF. CDR3 DNA sequence: TGCAGCGTTGAAGTACCAGGTTGGGGAGAGACCCAGTACTTC.

The gene calls are TRBV20-1 and TRBJ1-5, with TRBD1 identical over 7 bases. V lost 0 bases to trimming and J lost 4 bases; unmatched junction nucleotides: 6. Germline V gives CDR1 DFQATT, CDR2 SNEGSKA (reference sequence). The CDR3 extends over 15 amino acids. The CDR3 protein is CSARELTGNNQPQHF. CDR3 DNA sequence: TGCAGTGCTAGAGAGTTGACAGGGAATAATCAGCCCCAGCATTTT.

The chain joins TRBV9 to TRBJ2-7; D is possibly TRBD1 or TRBD2 (6 bases each). Germline-derived CDR1 and CDR2 are SGDLS and YYNGEE. V was pared by 6 bases and J by 4 bases, with 17 bases between. The CDR3 is made up of 14 amino acids. CDR3 bases: TGTGCCAGCAAGTCTAGGGGGGTAAATTACGAGCAGTACTTC. It codes for CASKSRGVNYEQYF.

V is TRBV5-1 and J is TRBJ2-4, with 7 bases fitting TRBD1. The germline gives CDR1 SGHRS, CDR2 YFSETQ. The CDR3 has 17 residues. The J segment lost 4 bases and the V segment lost 0 bases, leaving 10 bases of the junction unmatched. This chain's CDR3 is CASSLVETGLPKNIQYF. CDR3 DNA sequence: TGCGCCAGCAGCTTGGTAGAGACAGGGCTGCCTAAAAACATTCAGTACTTC. The full variable domain, with the rest looked up from reference TRBV5-1 and TRBJ2-4, is KAGVTQTPRYLIKTRGQQVTLSCSPISGHRSVSWYQQTPGQGLQFLFEYFSETQRNKGNFPGRFSGRQFSNSRSEMNVSTLELGDSALYLCASSLVETGLPKNIQYFGAGTRLSVL.

The J gene is TRBJ2-5, the V gene TRBV29-1; TRBD1 agrees at 7 bases. V shed 5 bases and J 4 bases; nucleotides not matched to a gene: 10. The CDR3 contains 14 residues. Germline values: CDR1 SQVTM, CDR2 ANQGSEA. CDR3 sequence: CSVSLTGAGETQYF. The CDR3 DNA sequence: TGCAGCGTTAGCCTAACAGGGGCCGGAGAGACCCAGTACTTC.

The rearrangement links TRBV24-1 to TRBJ2-5; the match to TRBD2 covers 8 bases. The J call may be wrong; the DNA end is better matched by TRBJ2-1. Germline V gene data show CDR1 as KGHDR and CDR2 as SFDVKD. The CDR3 has 14 residues. For the CDR3, the DNA is TGTGCCACCAGTATCACTAGCGGTCTCCATGAGCAGTTCTTC. Amino acids: CATSITSGLHEQFF.

This clonotype was recorded a few times. The chain recombines TRBV9 with TRBJ1-1; a possible D gene is TRBD1 (6 bases). V was cut by 1 base and J by 5 bases, with 9 bases left in between. The germline CDR1 and CDR2 sequences are SGDLS and YYNGEE. This CDR3 region has 13 residues. The CDR3 DNA is TGTGCCAGCAGCGTAACAGGGAGGACTGAAGCTTTCTTT. It yields the protein CASSVTGRTEAFF.

This clonotype was recorded a few times. The chain carries TRBV5-1 and TRBJ2-5; D is possibly TRBD1 or TRBD2 (6 bases each). Trimming shortened V by 7 bases and J by 3 bases, and 16 bases separated the two germline ends. The CDR3 has 14 residues. In germline, CDR1 is SGHRS, CDR2 YFSETQ. CDR3 loop: CASGTGTYKETQYF. The CDR3 DNA sequence: TGCGCCAGCGGCACAGGGACTTACAAAGAGACCCAGTACTTC.

The V call is TRBV27, the J call TRBJ2-2, with 8 bases lining up with TRBD1. Germline loops: CDR1 MNHEY, CDR2 SMNVEV (reference sequence). V was clipped by 6 bases and J by 7 bases; unmatched bases: 7. CDR3 size: 14 residues. CDR3 DNA sequence: TGTGCCAGCAGCTGGTACAGGGGGGACGGGGAGCTGTTTTTT. Translation: CASSWYRGDGELFF.

DNA for the CDR3: TGTGCCAGCAGCAATCGCGCTGGCGCAGGAGGGGAAAAACTGTTTTTT. This translates into CASSNRAGAGGEKLFF. This chain uses TRBV21-1 with TRBJ1-4. TRBV21-1 is a known pseudogene. The CDR3 contains 16 residues.

About this clonotype: Since a much larger clone is just one base distant, this may be a read error. V and J are TRBV4-1 and TRBJ2-5; TRBD2 agrees at 14 bases. This CDR3 spans 17 amino acids. Germline V gives CDR1 MGHRA, CDR2 YSYEKL. The DNA of the CDR3 is TGCGCCAGCAGCCAAGGAGGACTAGCGGGAGGACAAGAGACCCACTACTTC. Encoded protein: CASSQGGLAGGQETHYF.

This clonotype has a handful of counts. The gene calls are TRBV19 and TRBJ2-5; D tentatively fits TRBD1 or TRBD2 (5 bases each). The closer fit of TRBJ2-1 to the DNA end suggests the J call may be wrong. Germline CDR1 LNHDA, CDR2 SQIVND (reference sequence). This CDR3 spans 16 amino acids. The CDR3 loop reads CASSMRAGNIYNEQFF. The CDR3 DNA follows: TGTGCCAGTAGTATGAGGGCAGGGAATATCTACAATGAGCAGTTCTTC.